Sequencing of this TCR beta chain was carried out in a study of beta chain features in type 1 diabetes. The entirety of the isolated RNA underwent reverse transcription, so expressed TCRB transcripts were sequenced. Measured with immunoSEQ multiplex PCR; TCRdb has only the in-frame clones, and not every one. The sample lists about 340,000 clones; 7% to 10% were seen once. Of note for this clone: Its matching antigen is unknown.

This CDR3 contains 16 residues. Germline values: CDR1 SGHTS, CDR2 YDEGEE. V gave up 3 bases and J gave up 4 bases; unmatched junction bases: 10. Broader study findings: Across all four CD4+ subsets, people with type 1 diabetes showed modestly shorter TCRB CDR3s.

Sampling consisted of one heparinised blood draw per donor, averaging around 120 mL. This chain connects TRBV5-8 to TRBJ2-3, with 8 bases that match TRBD1. This clonotype was obtained from a man under 40 with type 1 diabetes. Sequencing was done on a sample of central memory CD4+ T cells from blood. The CDR3 region is CASSSGQGSVADTQYF. For the CDR3, the DNA is TGTGCCAGCAGCTCCGGACAGGGATCCGTGGCAGATACGCAGTATTTT.